This TCR beta chain was recorded in a study of breast tumors, draining lymph nodes, adjacent tissues. Axillary draining lymph nodes of breast cancer patients supplied the node samples. This clonotype was recorded many times. TCRdb itself ran the multiplex PCR reads through MiXCR, one entry per CDR3 protein. The table has 150,000 to 200,000 distinct CDR3 sequences, roughly a third seen once. This sequence was found in a female donor with breast cancer. Some clones in this sample may be carry-over from other donors' samples. The sequencing sample was made of axillary lymph node tissue.

The CDR3 is CAWSGQATDTQYF. Here the CDR3 DNA reads TGTGCCTGGAGTGGTCAGGCCACAGATACGCAGTATTTT. V usage is TRBV30 and J usage is TRBJ2-3; no reliable D call. V was clipped by 1 base and J by 2 bases, with 7 bases between them. Germline values: CDR1 GTSNPN, CDR2 SVGIG (reference sequence). The CDR3 spans 13 residues.